This entry features one TCR beta chain sequence. Its antigen is still unknown. These data come from a study of OX40 agonist ivuxolimab in advanced cancers. Looking at the study overall: Patients were dosed intravenously with ivuxolimab at 0.01 to 10 mg/kg every 2 weeks. Notes on the study in general: Patients who responded partially at 0.1-3.0 mg/kg showed clonal expansion ranking among the lowest. The mean number of expanded clones was higher in CD8+ T cells than in CD4+. The authors also found low normalized T-cell clonal expansion in some nonresponders.

The V end was cut by 2 bases, the J end by 8 bases, with 6 bases between. The CDR3 loop spans 12 amino acids. Germline CDR1 MGHDK, CDR2 SYGVNS. TCRdb keeps only in-frame clones here, not all; method: immunoSEQ multiplex PCR. Of fewer than 25,000 clones in the sample, 85% were seen once. Sequencing was performed on CD4+ or CD8+ T cells sorted from blood, taken in a trial of the OX40 agonist ivuxolimab. The TCR originated in an adult with an advanced solid tumor such as melanoma, head and neck, liver or kidney cancer. This rearrangement joins TRBV25-1 to TRBJ2-2; D call uncertain. CDR3 coding DNA: TGTGCCAGCAGTGAAGTGTGGGGGGAGCTGTTTTTT. Its translation is CASSEVWGELFF. Combining the CDR3 with reference TRBV25-1 and TRBJ2-2 gives the whole variable domain EADIYQTPRYLVIGTGKKITLECSQTMGHDKMYWYQQDPGMELHLIHYSYGVNSTEKGDLSSESTVSRIRTEHFPLTLESARPSHTSQYLCASSEVWGELFFGEGSRLTVL.